These 5 T cell receptor beta chains were all obtained from the same sample, sequenced in a study of CD8 T cells in ankylosing spondylitis. One entry per CDR3 protein results from TCRdb running MiXCR on the 5' RACE reads. In the table there are a few hundred thousand distinct CDR3 sequences, roughly 22% of which are singletons. Sequenced input: blood, either unsorted or a sorted T cell fraction (not recorded which). These receptors all stem from a male donor with ankylosing spondylitis or in good health (not recorded which).

The CDR3 DNA is TGTGCCATATCCTGGGGGGGACCCAATTACAATGAGCAGTTCTTC. Its protein is CAISWGGPNYNEQFF. This sequence joins TRBV27 and TRBJ2-1; 7 nucleotides match TRBD2. Germline V gene lookup returns CDR1 MNHEY and CDR2 SMNVEV (reference sequence). Germline trimming cut 10 bases from V and 4 bases from J; bases unmatched to any gene: 13. The CDR3 runs 15 residues.

In this sample, this clonotype turned up a few times. The chain carries TRBV27 and TRBJ2-3; the D gene is possibly TRBD1 (5 bases). Trimming cost V 3 bases and J 7 bases, with 14 bases left between them. The CDR3 loop spans 14 amino acids. Looked up from germline, CDR1 is MNHEY and CDR2 is SMNVEV (reference sequence). This CDR3 reads CASSLAPGSHTQYF. The CDR3 DNA sequence: TGTGCCAGCAGTTTGGCCCCAGGGTCACATACGCAGTATTTT.

J is TRBJ2-3 and V is TRBV7-3, with a possible D match to TRBD2 (5 bases). Trimming left V 6 bases short and J 1 base short, with 11 bases between. The V gene's germline CDR1 is SGHTA and CDR2 FQGTGA. There are 14 residues in the CDR3. The CDR3: CASSKLGRTDTQYF. The CDR3 region has the DNA TGTGCCAGCAGTAAACTAGGGCGCACAGATACGCAGTATTTT.

This clonotype occurred a few times. The chain's CDR3 is CASSHTTSGGSSYEQYF. Written as DNA, the CDR3 is TGCGCCAGCAGCCATACGACTAGCGGGGGGAGCTCCTACGAGCAGTACTTC. This chain links TRBV4-1 with TRBJ2-7, with 13 bases identical to TRBD2. Looked up from germline, CDR1 is MGHRA and CDR2 is YSYEKL. The CDR3 is 17 residues long. J gave up 0 bases and V 3 bases, and 5 bases lay outside the gene matches.

The rearrangement uses TRBV2 and TRBJ1-2; no clear D. The length of the CDR3 is 14 residues. V was shortened by 3 bases and J by 4 bases, with 12 bases between the two germline ends. Germline V gene data show CDR1 as SNHLY and CDR2 as FYNNEI. The CDR3, as DNA: TGTGCCAGCAGTGAGCCCGGCCTGGGCTATGGCTACACCTTC. The encoded protein is CASSEPGLGYGYTF.